The rows below give T cell receptor beta chains drawn from one sample of a study of cytomegalovirus exposure and HLA in healthy donors. The data were produced by immunoSEQ multiplex PCR, yet TCRdb's version contains in-frame clones alone and is incomplete. The sample has about 200,000 clones, 86% seen once; the top ten hold roughly 0.34%. Sequencing used PBMCs. The receptor source for this set is a woman under 40 in good health and CMV-seronegative. The CDR3 runs from the conserved cysteine through the conserved F or W. Each record gives: clone size, J gene, CDR3 length, V gene, D gene, CDR3 protein, CDR3 DNA. A D gene is named only where the DNA matches it firmly. Clone size is shown for a subset of rows, as once, few, many or a class of expanded clone.

clone_size: NA
j_call: TRBJ2-2
cdr3_length: 14
v_call: TRBV28
d_call: NA
cdr3_aa: CASTAPGLPGELFF
cdr3_nt: TGTGCCAGCACCGCTCCGGGACTCCCCGGGGAGCTGTTTTTT

clone_size: few
j_call: TRBJ2-5
cdr3_length: 14
v_call: TRBV2
d_call: TRBD2
cdr3_aa: CASSPIAGEGTQYF
cdr3_nt: TGTGCCAGCAGTCCAATAGCGGGAGAAGGGACCCAGTACTTC

clone_size: NA
j_call: TRBJ2-1
cdr3_length: 14
v_call: TRBV10-1
d_call: TRBD2
cdr3_aa: CASSAGLAGNEQFF
cdr3_nt: TGCGCCAGCAGTGCGGGACTAGCGGGTAATGAGCAGTTCTTC

clone_size: NA
j_call: TRBJ2-3
cdr3_length: 16
v_call: TRBV4-1
d_call: TRBD2
cdr3_aa: CASSQTASGRTDTQYF
cdr3_nt: TGCGCCAGCAGCCAAACCGCTAGCGGGAGAACAGATACGCAGTATTTT

clone_size: NA
j_call: TRBJ2-1
cdr3_length: 16
v_call: TRBV28
d_call: TRBD2
cdr3_aa: CASSLMGSGRAGEQFF
cdr3_nt: TGTGCCAGCAGTTTAATGGGTAGCGGGAGGGCCGGTGAGCAGTTCTTC

clone_size: NA
j_call: TRBJ2-3
cdr3_length: 15
v_call: TRBV2
d_call: TRBD1
cdr3_aa: CASSDWDRVTDTQYF
cdr3_nt: TGTGCCAGCAGTGATTGGGACAGGGTCACAGATACGCAGTATTTT

clone_size: once
j_call: TRBJ2-7
cdr3_length: 13
v_call: TRBV28
d_call: NA
cdr3_aa: CASARDSPGEQYF
cdr3_nt: TGTGCCAGCGCGCGTGACTCCCCGGGGGAGCAGTACTTC

clone_size: NA
j_call: TRBJ1-4
cdr3_length: 14
v_call: TRBV6-6
d_call: NA
cdr3_aa: CASSYSRAGEKLFF
cdr3_nt: TGTGCCAGCAGTTACTCAAGGGCGGGCGAAAAACTGTTTTTT

clone_size: once
j_call: TRBJ2-1
cdr3_length: 15
v_call: TRBV10-3
d_call: NA
cdr3_aa: CAIRGRARGYNEQFF
cdr3_nt: TGTGCCATCAGAGGGAGGGCTAGGGGGTACAATGAGCAGTTCTTC

clone_size: NA
j_call: TRBJ2-1
cdr3_length: 15
v_call: TRBV7-2
d_call: TRBD2
cdr3_aa: CASSLSGGPANEQFF
cdr3_nt: TGTGCCAGCAGCCTGAGCGGGGGTCCCGCCAATGAGCAGTTCTTC

clone_size: NA
j_call: TRBJ2-7
cdr3_length: 14
v_call: TRBV13
d_call: NA
cdr3_aa: CASSRSGEGGEQYF
cdr3_nt: TGTGCCAGCAGTCGGAGCGGGGAAGGGGGGGAGCAGTACTTC

clone_size: NA
j_call: TRBJ2-3
cdr3_length: 14
v_call: TRBV6-4
d_call: NA
cdr3_aa: CASSIQGEGDTQYF
cdr3_nt: TGTGCCAGCAGTATACAGGGTGAGGGAGATACGCAGTATTTT

clone_size: NA
j_call: TRBJ2-7
cdr3_length: 14
v_call: TRBV6-5
d_call: TRBD2
cdr3_aa: CASKSGGRSYEQYF
cdr3_nt: TGTGCCAGTAAGAGCGGGGGGCGCTCCTACGAGCAGTACTTC

clone_size: NA
j_call: TRBJ1-1
cdr3_length: 15
v_call: TRBV7-9
d_call: TRBD1
cdr3_aa: CASSTPTGQNTEAFF
cdr3_nt: TGTGCCAGCAGCACACCGACAGGGCAGAACACTGAAGCTTTCTTT

clone_size: NA
j_call: TRBJ2-1
cdr3_length: 17
v_call: TRBV18
d_call: TRBD1
cdr3_aa: CASSPRAPQGVDNEQFF
cdr3_nt: TGTGCCAGCTCACCACGGGCCCCCCAGGGGGTGGACAATGAGCAGTTCTTC

clone_size: NA
j_call: TRBJ1-2
cdr3_length: 14
v_call: TRBV7-9
d_call: NA
cdr3_aa: CASSLMDSRYGYTF
cdr3_nt: TGTGCCAGCAGCTTAATGGACAGCCGCTATGGCTACACCTTC

clone_size: NA
j_call: TRBJ2-7
cdr3_length: 15
v_call: TRBV19
d_call: NA
cdr3_aa: CASRSSGLSSYEQYF
cdr3_nt: TGTGCCAGTAGGAGTTCGGGACTCAGCTCCTACGAGCAGTACTTC